This passage covers 26 T cell receptor beta chains from one sample sequenced in a study of radiotherapy plus CTLA-4 blockade in lung cancer. Libraries were prepared by immunoSEQ multiplex PCR; TCRdb keeps only in-frame clonotypes and omits some of them. The sample includes 100,000 to 150,000 clones, just under 90% of them seen just once. The input for sequencing was peripheral blood, taken from a patient treated with radiotherapy plus ipilimumab. All receptors come from a human donor with non-small cell lung cancer that progressed on radiotherapy plus ipilimumab.

This clone was counted a single time. The V and J genes are TRBV2 and TRBJ2-3, with unresolved D. The germline CDR1 and CDR2 sequences are SNHLY and FYNNEI. The CDR3 runs 14 residues. The V end lost 2 bases, the J end lost 4 bases, and 10 bases lay between the germline ends. Here the CDR3 reads CASSESEAPDTQYF. The CDR3 DNA follows: TGTGCCAGCAGTGAATCGGAAGCCCCAGATACGCAGTATTTT.

This chain connects TRBV13 to TRBJ2-7; perhaps TRBD2 as D (6 bases). This CDR3 comprises 17 residues. V was trimmed by 3 bases and J by 0 bases, leaving 18 bases between them. Per the germline V gene, CDR1 is PRHDT and CDR2 is FYEKMQ (reference sequence). This CDR3 reads CASSFIAFGSGSYEQYF. The CDR3 DNA is TGTGCCAGCAGCTTCATCGCGTTTGGTAGCGGCTCCTACGAGCAGTACTTC. Looking up the rest from reference TRBV13 and TRBJ2-7 gives the full variable domain: AAGVIQSPRHLIKEKRETATLKCYPIPRHDTVYWYQQGPGQDPQFLISFYEKMQSDKGSIPDRFSAQQFSDYHSELNMSSLELGDSALYFCASSFIAFGSGSYEQYFGPGTRLTVT.

The chain combines TRBV2 with TRBJ1-5; TRBD1 matches at 7 bases. The length of the CDR3 is 13 residues. Unmatched junction bases numbered 7, after V lost 7 bases and J lost 7 bases. Germline CDR1 is SNHLY and CDR2 is FYNNEI. The CDR3 coding sequence is TGTGCCAGCAACACAGGGGTAACCCAGCCCCAGCATTTT. Translation gives CASNTGVTQPQHF.

On this clone: Other DNA sequences in the same sample also yield this CDR3. The chain employs TRBV6-5 and TRBJ1-2; D is possibly TRBD1 (5 bases). Looked up from germline, CDR1 is MNHEY and CDR2 is SVGAGI. The CDR3 contains 13 residues. Deletions cut 10 bases from V and 0 bases from J, with 12 bases between. The CDR3 loop is CAIAPGPNYGYTF. In DNA form, the CDR3 reads TGTGCCATCGCCCCGGGACCTAACTATGGCTACACCTTC.

The V and J genes are TRBV9 and TRBJ2-3; TRBD1 matches at 7 bases. Looked up from germline, CDR1 is SGDLS and CDR2 is YYNGEE. The CDR3 runs 18 residues. J was trimmed by 3 bases and V by 3 bases; bases with no gene match: 16. CDR3 nucleotides: TGTGCCAGCAGCGAATTAGGAACAGGGGTTGCTACTACAGATACGCAGTATTTT. It encodes CASSELGTGVATTDTQYF.

In its sample, this clone was seen a few times. The chain carries TRBV5-4 and TRBJ2-7, with TRBD1 matching 10 bases. With V trimmed by 3 bases and J by 7 bases, 7 bases remained unmatched. The germline gives CDR1 SGHNT, CDR2 YYREEE (reference sequence). The CDR3 spans 14 residues. In nucleotides, the CDR3 is TGTGCCAGCAGCTCCGGGACAGGGGATTGGGAGCAGTACTTC. Amino acids: CASSSGTGDWEQYF.

This chain links TRBV11-3 with TRBJ2-2; 8 positions agree with TRBD2. After removal of 5 bases from V and 2 bases from J, the junction contained 10 bases not matched to a gene. The CDR3 has 17 residues. Per germline, CDR1 SGHNT and CDR2 YENEEA. CDR3 in amino acids: CASSMGLGPSNTGELFF. The CDR3 nucleotides are TGTGCCAGCAGCATGGGACTAGGCCCTAGTAACACCGGGGAGCTGTTTTTT.

The gene calls are TRBV18 and TRBJ1-2; D possibly corresponds to TRBD1 (5 bases). V was shortened by 3 bases and J by 4 bases, with 15 bases between the two germline ends. The germline V gene has CDR1 KGHSH and CDR2 LQKENI. The CDR3 runs to 15 residues. Here the CDR3 reads CASSPGHSGGYGYTF. The CDR3 DNA follows: TGTGCCAGCTCACCCGGACACTCCGGGGGCTATGGCTACACCTTC.

The J gene is TRBJ1-5, the V gene TRBV19; TRBD1 agrees at 7 bases. The junction had 12 bases not matched to a gene; V was cut back by 5 bases and J by 11 bases. CDR1 LNHDA and CDR2 SQIVND come from the germline V gene (reference sequence). The CDR3 spans 14 residues. Here the CDR3 DNA reads TGTGCCAGTAGTCCCCAGGGGGTTCATTCGACCCAGCATTTT. It is translated as CASSPQGVHSTQHF.

V usage is TRBV10-1 and J usage is TRBJ2-2; 9 bases align to TRBD2. With 8 bases clipped from V and 5 bases from J, the junction kept 9 bases outside the gene matches. CDR3 size: 15 residues. CDR1 WNHNN and CDR2 SYGVQD come from the germline V gene (reference sequence). CDR3 protein: CASSRAGGRTGELFF. In DNA form, the CDR3 reads TGCGCCAGCTCCCGGGCGGGAGGGCGAACCGGGGAGCTGTTTTTT.

The chain links TRBV6-6 to TRBJ2-7; D is undetermined. V was cut by 6 bases and J by 1 base, with 13 bases left in between. Germline values: CDR1 MNHNY, CDR2 SVGAGI (reference sequence). There are 14 residues in the CDR3. The CDR3 is CASSTPTESYEQYF. The CDR3 DNA follows: TGTGCCAGCAGCACCCCAACAGAGTCCTACGAGCAGTACTTC.

V and J are TRBV4-2 and TRBJ1-2; 10 nucleotides line up with TRBD1. This CDR3 has 16 amino acids. V trimming: 0 bases; J trimming: 2 bases; junction bases outside the gene matches: 3. Germline values: CDR1 LGHNA, CDR2 YNFKEQ. This CDR3 reads CASSQDLGQGNYGYTF. The CDR3 DNA follows: TGTGCCAGCAGCCAAGACTTGGGACAGGGGAACTATGGCTACACCTTC.

This chain uses TRBV2 with TRBJ1-1; TRBD1 is a possible D gene (5 bases). CDR3 length: 12 residues. CDR1 and CDR2 (germline): SNHLY, FYNNEI. Trimming took 8 bases from V and 6 from J, leaving 13 bases between them. This CDR3 is CASSRVGAEAFF. The CDR3 nucleotides are TGTGCCAGCTCCAGGGTGGGGGCTGAAGCTTTCTTT. Full variable domain (outside the CDR3, taken from reference TRBV2 and TRBJ1-1): EPEVTQTPSHQVTQMGQEVILRCVPISNHLYFYWYRQILGQKVEFLVSFYNNEISEKSEIFDDQFSVERPDGSNFTLKIRSTKLEDSAMYFCASSRVGAEAFFGQGTRLTVV.

This sequence joins TRBV9 and TRBJ1-2, with 10 positions matching TRBD1. This CDR3 has 16 amino acids. Germline CDR1 SGDLS, CDR2 YYNGEE. J gave up 4 bases and V 0 bases, and 6 bases lay outside the gene matches. CDR3 nucleotide sequence: TGTGCCAGCAGCGTAGAAGACAGGGGGCTTGGCTATGGCTACACCTTC. Translated, it gives CASSVEDRGLGYGYTF.

About this clone itself: The sample holds other DNA sequences that translate to the same CDR3. The chain joins TRBV5-1 to TRBJ2-4; 11 bases map to TRBD2. Germline V CDR1 and CDR2: SGHRS, YFSETQ. The CDR3 is 18 residues long. Trimming took 4 bases from V and 0 from J; bases not matched to a gene: 9. The CDR3 bases are TGCGCCAGCAGCCCAAGACTAGCGGGACCCCTAGCCAAAAACATTCAGTACTTC. It codes for CASSPRLAGPLAKNIQYF.

This chain joins TRBV19 and TRBJ1-5; maybe TRBD1 (5 bases). The V gene's germline CDR1 is LNHDA and CDR2 SQIVND (reference sequence). V lost 7 bases to trimming and J lost 5 bases, with 9 bases between them. The length of the CDR3 is 12 residues. CDR3 DNA sequence: TGTGCCAGTAAAAAAGGGGATCAGCCCCAGCATTTT. Protein: CASKKGDQPQHF. Filled out from reference TRBV19 and TRBJ1-5, the complete variable domain reads DGGITQSPKYLFRKEGQNVTLSCEQNLNHDAMYWYRQDPGQGLRLIYYSQIVNDFQKGDIAEGYSVSREKKESFPLTVTSAQKNPTAFYLCASKKGDQPQHFGDGTRLSIL.

This clone was observed a single time. The chain joins TRBV11-2 to TRBJ1-1, with TRBD1 identical over 7 bases. V trimming: 4 bases; J trimming: 4 bases; junction bases outside the gene matches: 21. CDR1 SGHAT and CDR2 FQNNGV come from the germline V gene. The CDR3 extends over 19 amino acids. CDR3: CASSSGFRDSGAGGTEAFF. The CDR3 coding sequence is TGTGCCAGCAGCTCTGGGTTCAGGGACAGTGGGGCCGGGGGCACTGAAGCTTTCTTT.

This rearrangement joins TRBV11-2 to TRBJ2-1; 7 nucleotides agree with TRBD1. The length of the CDR3 is 14 residues. V gave up 5 bases and J gave up 1 base; unmatched junction bases: 2. Germline CDR1 and CDR2: SGHAT and FQNNGV. CDR3 region: CASSPGQSYNEQFF. DNA of the CDR3: TGTGCCAGCAGCCCGGGACAGTCCTACAATGAGCAGTTCTTC.

The chain combines TRBV12-5 with TRBJ1-5; D gene uncertain. Trimming took 7 bases from V and 8 from J, leaving 9 bases between them. The CDR3 consists of 11 residues. Germline lookup yields CDR1 LGHNT and CDR2 FRNRAP. The CDR3 sequence: CASAGVEPQHF. The CDR3 DNA follows: TGTGCTAGTGCCGGGGTCGAGCCCCAGCATTTT.

The J gene is TRBJ1-4, the V gene TRBV5-1, with TRBD1 identical over 7 bases. V trimming: 6 bases; J trimming: 3 bases; junction bases outside the gene matches: 11. The V gene's germline CDR1 is SGHRS and CDR2 YFSETQ. This CDR3 comprises 16 residues. CDR3 protein: CASNEQGNVANEKLFF. The CDR3, as DNA: TGCGCCAGCAACGAACAGGGGAATGTGGCTAATGAAAAACTGTTTTTT.

The rearrangement uses TRBV28 and TRBJ1-2; D remains unclear. Germline V gene lookup returns CDR1 MDHEN and CDR2 SYDVKM. The CDR3 spans 13 residues. Trimming shortened V by 6 bases and J by 4 bases, and 12 bases separated the two germline ends. CDR3: CASRPDTVYGYTF. The DNA of the CDR3 is TGTGCCAGCAGACCAGACACCGTCTATGGCTACACCTTC.

The chain is built from TRBV30 and TRBJ2-7; D is perhaps TRBD1 (5 bases). The CDR3 runs 12 residues. The V end was cut by 1 base, the J end by 4 bases, with 8 bases between. CDR1 GTSNPN and CDR2 SVGIG come from the germline V gene (reference sequence). The chain's CDR3 is CAWSGAGYEQYF. The CDR3 region has the DNA TGTGCCTGGAGTGGGGCAGGGTACGAGCAGTACTTC.

There are a few counts of this clone. The chain's CDR3 is CATSTQNTEAFF. The CDR3 nucleotides read TGTGCCACCAGCACACAGAACACTGAAGCTTTCTTT. The J gene is TRBJ1-1, the V gene TRBV15; D gene unclear. The ends were cut back, 4 bases at V and 1 base at J, with 4 bases in the middle. Germline lookup yields CDR1 LNHNV and CDR2 YYDKDF (reference sequence). The CDR3 loop spans 12 amino acids. The full variable domain, rest sourced from reference TRBV15 and TRBJ1-1, is DAMVIQNPRYQVTQFGKPVTLSCSQTLNHNVMYWYQQKSSQAPKLLFHYYDKDFNNEADTPDNFQSRRPNTSFCFLDIRSPGLGDTAMYLCATSTQNTEAFFGQGTRLTVV.

This clone was picked up one time. This chain joins TRBV6-1 and TRBJ2-5, with TRBD1 as a possible D gene (6 bases). The V end lost 1 base, the J end lost 5 bases, and 14 bases lay between the germline ends. The germline gives CDR1 MNHNS, CDR2 SASEGT. This CDR3 comprises 15 residues. CDR3 sequence reads: CASSEVLQGRETQYF. The CDR3 DNA reads as TGTGCCAGCAGTGAAGTCCTACAGGGTAGGGAGACCCAGTACTTC.

This clone was observed once. The chain joins TRBV7-6 to TRBJ1-5, with TRBD1 as a possible D gene (5 bases). The V gene's germline CDR1 is SGHVS and CDR2 FNYEAQ. The CDR3 has 18 amino acids. Trimming took 2 bases from V and 4 from J, leaving 21 bases between them. The CDR3 protein is CASSLPLGGGEGNQPQHF. The DNA for the CDR3 is TGTGCCAGCAGCTTACCCTTAGGCGGGGGTGAGGGAAATCAGCCCCAGCATTTT.

In this sample, this clone turned up once. V and J are TRBV15 and TRBJ2-1; TRBD2 is a possible D gene (6 bases). CDR1 is LNHNV, CDR2 YYDKDF, per germline (reference sequence). This CDR3 comprises 14 residues. The V gene lost 0 bases and the J gene lost 10 bases, with 13 bases spanning the gap. CDR3 coding DNA: TGTGCCACCAGCAGAGATCTGGATAGCGGAGAGCAGTTCTTC. Its protein product is CATSRDLDSGEQFF.